These 3 T cell receptor beta chains originate from one sample sequenced in a study of cytomegalovirus exposure and HLA in healthy donors. Use of 60 Vbeta and 13 Jbeta primers characterized the PCR. TCRdb keeps only in-frame clones here, not all; method: immunoSEQ multiplex PCR. Among some 130,000 clones listed, around nine tenths were seen once. The sequenced sample consisted of PBMCs. Receptors were obtained from a woman in her 30s in good health and CMV-seronegative.

This rearrangement joins TRBV19 to TRBJ2-1, with D tentatively TRBD1 (5 bases). Germline V gives CDR1 LNHDA, CDR2 SQIVND (reference sequence). The CDR3 length is 15 residues. Trimming removed 3 bases at V and 9 bases at J, with 18 bases between. CDR3 nucleotides: TGTGCCAGTAGTATCCACAGGAAAGGGTTCGGTGAGCAGTTCTTC. Residues: CASSIHRKGFGEQFF.

J is TRBJ2-3 and V is TRBV6-1; 9 bases agree with TRBD1. V trimming: 2 bases; J trimming: 11 bases; junction bases outside the gene matches: 2. CDR1 and CDR2 from the germline V gene are MNHNS and SASEGT. This CDR3 is 12 amino acids long. CDR3 in amino acids: CASSEQTGGQYF. The CDR3 DNA reads as TGTGCCAGCAGTGAACAGACAGGGGGGCAGTATTTT.

V is TRBV7-9 and J is TRBJ1-6; the D gene is possibly TRBD1 (5 bases). The germline V and J ends were trimmed by 4 bases and 4 bases, with 11 bases remaining between them. The CDR3 runs 15 residues. Germline CDR1 and CDR2: SEHNR and FQNEAQ (reference sequence). CDR3 nucleotides: TGTGCCAGCAGCTCCCGACAGAGTTATAATTCACCCCTCCACTTT. This sequence encodes CASSSRQSYNSPLHF.